A single sample is the source of the 2 T cell receptor beta chains below, sequenced in a study of memory CD4+ T cells and cytomegalovirus serostatus. Produced via immunoSEQ multiplex PCR; TCRdb's table is partial and in-frame only. Of 45,000 to 60,000 clones in the sample, roughly 78% are singletons; the top ten hold roughly 0.71%. The sort gate was single viable CD3+CD4+CD8-CD45RO+ cells for memory CD4+ T cells. Input material: memory CD4+ T cells from blood. The receptors derive from an adult in good health and CMV-seronegative.

The CDR3 here is CASSLRVRETQYF. CDR3 in DNA: TGTGCCAGCAGCTTAAGGGTTAGGGAGACCCAGTACTTC. The V and J genes are TRBV7-8 and TRBJ2-5; D unresolved. Trimming cost V 2 bases and J 5 bases, with 9 bases left between them. CDR1 and CDR2 from the germline V gene are SGHVS and FQNEAQ. The CDR3 length is 13 residues.

V is TRBV2 and J is TRBJ1-5; D unclear. The V gene lost 6 bases and the J gene lost 4 bases, with 13 bases spanning the gap. Germline V gene sequence: CDR1 SNHLY, CDR2 FYNNEI. The CDR3 contains 14 residues. CDR3 in DNA: TGTGCCAGCAGGTCTCAAAGGCCGAATCAGCCCCAGCATTTT. It translates to CASRSQRPNQPQHF.